The T cell receptor beta chain under discussion was sequenced for a study of CD8+ T cells in alopecia areata. Study-wide findings and caveats: Sequencing of scalp tissue also captures the resident alphabeta T cells of normal skin. Relative to normal scalp, lesional scalp, especially alopecia totalis/universalis, showed higher clonality. Mouse data revealed clearer TCR sharing than patient data did, a gap possibly tied to HLA.

As regards this clone: Its antigen is not known.

The CDR3 consists of 15 residues. Germline assignment: CDR1 LGHNA and CDR2 YNFKEQ. V gave up 4 bases and J gave up 8 bases, with 20 bases separating them. Extracted from the samples, RNA was reverse transcribed into cDNA to serve as the sequencing template. Libraries were prepared by immunoSEQ multiplex PCR; TCRdb keeps only in-frame clonotypes and omits some of them. In the table there are 150,000 to 200,000 clones, just under 60% of which are singletons. PBMC-derived CD4+ and CD8+ T cells were sorted. The TCR originated in a human donor with alopecia areata. The source material was CD4+ T cells sorted from blood, sampled at week 0. This sequence joins TRBV4-2 and TRBJ1-2; D call uncertain. The CDR3 DNA reads TGTGCCAGCAGCCGGGATCTGGGAGAAAAGGGAGGCTACACCTTC. It translates to CASSRDLGEKGGYTF.